The clone carrying this TCR beta chain showed up many times. CDR3 length equals 14 residues. Trimming removed 3 bases from V and 0 bases from J, with 8 bases in between. A single record per CDR3 protein comes from TCRdb applying MiXCR to the PCR reads. The table has about 40,000 distinct CDR3 sequences, less than 20% seen once. This record comes from a study of molecular identifiers for immune sequencing clone quantification. The TCR originated in a human donor in good health. Some libraries in this study had Jurkat cell RNA spiked in. This sequence joins TRBV12-3 or TRBV12-4 and TRBJ2-5; no definite D call. Sequenced: naive CD8+ T cells from blood, with Jurkat cell RNA spiked in. The subset denotes: FACS-sorted CD8+CD4-CCR7+CD45RA+ naive T cells. The chain's CDR3 is CASSFRLHQETQYF. The CDR3 nucleotides read TGTGCCAGCAGTTTCAGACTCCACCAAGAGACCCAGTACTTC.